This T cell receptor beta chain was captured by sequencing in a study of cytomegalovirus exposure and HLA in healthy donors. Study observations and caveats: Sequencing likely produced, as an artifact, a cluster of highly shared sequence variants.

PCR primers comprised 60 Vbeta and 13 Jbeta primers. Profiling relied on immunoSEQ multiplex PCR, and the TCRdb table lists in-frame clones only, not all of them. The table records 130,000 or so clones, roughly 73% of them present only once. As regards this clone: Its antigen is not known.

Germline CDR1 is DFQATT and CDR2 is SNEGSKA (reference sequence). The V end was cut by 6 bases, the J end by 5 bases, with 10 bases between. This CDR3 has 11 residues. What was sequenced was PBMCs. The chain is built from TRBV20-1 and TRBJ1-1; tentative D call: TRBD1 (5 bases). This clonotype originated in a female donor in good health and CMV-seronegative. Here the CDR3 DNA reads TGCAGTGCAACTCCAGGGACTGAAGCTTTCTTT. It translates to CSATPGTEAFF.